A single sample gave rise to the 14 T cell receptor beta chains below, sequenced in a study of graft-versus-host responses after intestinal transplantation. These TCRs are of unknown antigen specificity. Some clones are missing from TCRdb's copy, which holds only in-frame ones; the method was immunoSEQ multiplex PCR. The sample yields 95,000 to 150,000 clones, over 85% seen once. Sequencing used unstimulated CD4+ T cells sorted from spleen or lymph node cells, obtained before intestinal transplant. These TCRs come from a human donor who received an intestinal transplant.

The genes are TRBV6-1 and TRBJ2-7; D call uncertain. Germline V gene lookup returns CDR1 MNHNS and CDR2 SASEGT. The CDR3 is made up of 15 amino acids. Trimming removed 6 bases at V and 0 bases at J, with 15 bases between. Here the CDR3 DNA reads TGTGCCAGCAGGGACGGACCCATTAGCTCCTACGAGCAGTACTTC. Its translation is CASRDGPISSYEQYF.

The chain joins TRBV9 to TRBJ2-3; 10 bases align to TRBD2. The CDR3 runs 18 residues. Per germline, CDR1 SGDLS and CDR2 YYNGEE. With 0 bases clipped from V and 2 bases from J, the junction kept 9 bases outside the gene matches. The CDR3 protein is CASSVAGGLATYTDTQYF. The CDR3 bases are TGTGCCAGCAGCGTAGCAGGGGGACTAGCGACATACACAGATACGCAGTATTTT. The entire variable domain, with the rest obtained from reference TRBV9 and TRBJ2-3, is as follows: DSGVTQTPKHLITATGQRVTLRCSPRSGDLSVYWYQQSLDQGLQFLIQYYNGEERAKGNILERFSAQQFPDLHSELNLSSLELGDSALYFCASSVAGGLATYTDTQYFGPGTRLTVL.

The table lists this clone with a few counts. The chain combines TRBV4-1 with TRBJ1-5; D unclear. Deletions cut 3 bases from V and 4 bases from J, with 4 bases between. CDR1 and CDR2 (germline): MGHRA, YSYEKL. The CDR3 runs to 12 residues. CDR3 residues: CASSHANQPQHF. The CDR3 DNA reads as TGCGCCAGCAGCCATGCAAATCAGCCCCAGCATTTT.

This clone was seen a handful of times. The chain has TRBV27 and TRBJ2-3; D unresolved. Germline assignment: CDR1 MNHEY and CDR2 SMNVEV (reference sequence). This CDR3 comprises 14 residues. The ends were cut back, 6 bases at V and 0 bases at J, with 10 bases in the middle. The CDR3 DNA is TGTGCCAGCAGCGGAAGAAGTAGCACAGATACGCAGTATTTT. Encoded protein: CASSGRSSTDTQYF.

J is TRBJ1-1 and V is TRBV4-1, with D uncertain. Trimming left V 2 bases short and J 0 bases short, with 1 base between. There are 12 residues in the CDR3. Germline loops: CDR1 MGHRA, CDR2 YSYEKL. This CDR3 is CASSQMNTEAFF. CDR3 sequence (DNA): TGCGCCAGCAGCCAAATGAACACTGAAGCTTTCTTT.

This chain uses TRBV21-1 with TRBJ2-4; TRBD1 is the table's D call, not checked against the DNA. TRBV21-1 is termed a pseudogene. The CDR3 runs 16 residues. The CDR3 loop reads CASSKGQTLAKNIQYF. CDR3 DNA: TGTGCCAGCAGCAAAGGACAAACTCTAGCCAAAAACATTCAGTACTTC.

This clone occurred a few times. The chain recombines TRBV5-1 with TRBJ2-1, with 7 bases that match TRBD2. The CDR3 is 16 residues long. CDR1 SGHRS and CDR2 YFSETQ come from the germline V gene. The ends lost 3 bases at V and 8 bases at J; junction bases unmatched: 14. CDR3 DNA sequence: TGCGCCAGCAGCTCCTCCGAACGGGCGGGAGCGGATGAGCAGTTCTTC. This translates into CASSSSERAGADEQFF.

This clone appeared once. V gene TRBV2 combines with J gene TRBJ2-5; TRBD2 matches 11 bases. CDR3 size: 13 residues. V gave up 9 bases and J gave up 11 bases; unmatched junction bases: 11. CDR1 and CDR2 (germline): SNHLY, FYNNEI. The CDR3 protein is CARSGLAEGEQYF. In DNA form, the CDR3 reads TGTGCCAGGTCGGGACTAGCGGAGGGGGAGCAGTACTTC.

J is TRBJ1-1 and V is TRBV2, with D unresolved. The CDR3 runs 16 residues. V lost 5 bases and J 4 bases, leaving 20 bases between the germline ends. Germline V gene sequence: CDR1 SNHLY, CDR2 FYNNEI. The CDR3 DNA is TGTGCCAGCAGTCCTTTGCCGGACGGATGGATCACTGAAGCTTTCTTT. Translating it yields CASSPLPDGWITEAFF.

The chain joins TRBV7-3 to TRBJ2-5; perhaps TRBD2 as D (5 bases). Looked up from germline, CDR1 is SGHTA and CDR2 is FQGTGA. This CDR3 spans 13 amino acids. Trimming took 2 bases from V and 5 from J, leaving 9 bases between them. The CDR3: CASSLGPGETQYF. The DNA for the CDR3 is TGTGCCAGCAGCTTAGGGCCGGGGGAGACCCAGTACTTC.

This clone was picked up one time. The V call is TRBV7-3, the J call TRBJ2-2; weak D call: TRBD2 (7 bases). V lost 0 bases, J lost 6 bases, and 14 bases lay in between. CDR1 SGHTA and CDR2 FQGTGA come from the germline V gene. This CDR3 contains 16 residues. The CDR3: CASSLTRRGGPGELFF. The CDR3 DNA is TGTGCCAGCAGCTTAACGAGGAGGGGGGGCCCCGGGGAGCTGTTTTTT.

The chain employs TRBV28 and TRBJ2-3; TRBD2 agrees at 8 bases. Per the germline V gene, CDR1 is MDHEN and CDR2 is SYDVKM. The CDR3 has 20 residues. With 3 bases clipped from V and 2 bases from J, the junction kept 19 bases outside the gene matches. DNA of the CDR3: TGTGCCAGCAGTTTCAGGCGGGCTAGCGGGCGGGGAAGGAACACAGATACGCAGTATTTT. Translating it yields CASSFRRASGRGRNTDTQYF.

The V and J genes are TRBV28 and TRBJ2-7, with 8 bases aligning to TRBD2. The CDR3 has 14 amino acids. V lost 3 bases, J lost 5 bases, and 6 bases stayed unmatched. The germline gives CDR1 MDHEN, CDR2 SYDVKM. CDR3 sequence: CASSFLRGGHEQYF. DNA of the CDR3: TGTGCCAGCAGTTTCCTCCGGGGGGGGCACGAGCAGTACTTC.

CDR3 coding DNA: TGCGCCAGCAGCTTGTCGGCAGGGTTTGTCGAAGCTTTCTTT. Its translation: CASSLSAGFVEAFF. V and J are TRBV5-1 and TRBJ1-1; tentatively, D is TRBD1 (5 bases). CDR3 length: 14 amino acids. Germline CDR1 reads SGHRS; CDR2 reads YFSETQ. The V gene lost 1 base and the J gene lost 8 bases, with 15 bases spanning the gap.